The 10 T cell receptor beta chains below all came from one sample that was sequenced in a study of shared clonotypes between healthy human individuals. Repertoires were generated with immunoSEQ multiplex PCR, while TCRdb's copy carries only in-frame clones and drops some. The repertoire holds 950,000 to 1,300,000 clones, with approximately 70% as singletons. The sequencing sample was made of memory CD4+ T cells sorted from blood. The subset: CD45RA-negative fraction. All receptors come from a man between 18 and 35 years old in good health.

Only a few counts were recorded for this clone. The genes are TRBV5-6 and TRBJ2-7; perhaps D is TRBD1 or TRBD2 (5 bases each). In germline, CDR1 is SGHDT, CDR2 YYEEEE. The CDR3 length is 16 residues. The germline V and J ends were trimmed by 2 bases and 3 bases, with 18 bases remaining between them. In nucleotides, the CDR3 is TGTGCCAGCAGCTTTGTTTCCGGGGCTCAATTCTACGAGCAGTACTTC. It yields the protein CASSFVSGAQFYEQYF.

This chain links TRBV7-9 with TRBJ2-2, with TRBD1 identical over 10 bases. The CDR3 covers 14 residues. Trimming cost V 5 bases and J 5 bases; bases outside gene matches: 2. Germline lookup yields CDR1 SEHNR and CDR2 FQNEAQ (reference sequence). The CDR3 DNA is TGTGCCAGCAGCCCGGGACAGGGGACCGGGGAGCTGTTTTTT. It specifies CASSPGQGTGELFF.

This clone appeared once. It may be a read error: a sequence one base away is much more abundant. Other DNA sequences from this sample encode an identical CDR3 as well. The rearrangement joins TRBV4-1 to TRBJ2-7; no clear D gene. This CDR3 spans 14 amino acids. Germline CDR1 reads MGHRA; CDR2 reads YSYEKL. The CDR3 nucleotides are TGCGCCAGCAGCCAAGGGCGGAGCTCCTATGAGCAGTACTTC. Encoded protein: CASSQGRSSYEQYF.

This clone was observed many times. The chain joins TRBV27 to TRBJ2-2; D remains ambiguous. The CDR3 loop spans 13 amino acids. Germline CDR1 is MNHEY and CDR2 is SMNVEV (reference sequence). With 5 bases removed from V and 8 bases from J, the gap between germline ends came to 12 bases. The chain's CDR3 is CASSAQVTGELFF. As DNA, the CDR3 is TGTGCCAGCAGTGCGCAGGTTACGGGGGAGCTGTTTTTT.

The chain links TRBV5-4 to TRBJ2-5; tentative D call: TRBD2 (6 bases). V gave up 5 bases and J gave up 1 base, with 12 bases separating them. The CDR3 spans 14 residues. The germline V gene encodes CDR1 SGHNT and CDR2 YYREEE (reference sequence). CDR3 sequence reads: CASSLRDLQETQYF. The CDR3 DNA follows: TGTGCCAGCAGTCTGCGGGACCTCCAAGAGACCCAGTACTTC.

The chain employs TRBV10-2 and TRBJ2-7; TRBD2 matches at 11 bases. Germline loops: CDR1 WSHSY, CDR2 SAAADI. Trimming took 6 bases from V and 6 from J; bases not matched to a gene: 7. The CDR3 runs to 14 residues. CDR3 amino acids: CASRSSGRAGEQYF. The DNA for the CDR3 is TGCGCCAGCAGAAGTAGCGGGAGGGCCGGCGAGCAGTACTTC.

This chain uses TRBV28 with TRBJ2-5, with TRBD1 matching over 8 bases. V gave up 0 bases and J gave up 0 bases; unmatched junction bases: 15. There are 20 residues in the CDR3. Germline-derived CDR1 and CDR2 are MDHEN and SYDVKM. The CDR3 DNA is TGTGCCAGCAGTTTATGGAGATTTGGGACAGGCGAGAAGTACCAAGAGACCCAGTACTTC. Translating gives CASSLWRFGTGEKYQETQYF.

This clone has a handful of counts. A much larger clone differs from this one at a single base, so this may be a read error. Different DNA sequences within this sample yield the same CDR3. J is TRBJ2-3 and V is TRBV5-6, with D unclear. Trimming took 1 base from V and 3 from J, leaving 0 bases between them. The CDR3 consists of 11 residues. Germline lookup yields CDR1 SGHDT and CDR2 YYEEEE. The CDR3 DNA follows: TGTGCCAGCAGCTTGACAGATACGCAGTATTTT. It is translated as CASSLTDTQYF. The full variable domain, completed using reference TRBV5-6 and TRBJ2-3, is DAGVTQSPTHLIKTRGQQVTLRCSPKSGHDTVSWYQQALGQGPQFIFQYYEEEERQRGNFPDRFSGHQFPNYSSELNVNALLLGDSALYLCASSLTDTQYFGPGTRLTVL.

V is TRBV5-1 and J is TRBJ2-5; possibly TRBD2 for D (6 bases). Trimming shortened V by 2 bases and J by 2 bases, and 16 bases separated the two germline ends. CDR1 and CDR2 (germline): SGHRS, YFSETQ. The length of the CDR3 is 16 residues. CDR3 protein: CASSFLALEVQETQYF. The CDR3 nucleotides read TGCGCCAGCAGCTTCCTAGCGTTGGAAGTACAAGAGACCCAGTACTTC.

A word on this clone: The sample carries other DNA sequences with the same CDR3. This chain joins TRBV5-1 and TRBJ1-2; possibly TRBD1 for D (5 bases). V was clipped by 5 bases and J by 8 bases, with 10 bases between them. The CDR3 length is 11 residues. Germline CDR1 SGHRS, CDR2 YFSETQ. CDR3 residues: CASRRGDGYTF. For the CDR3, the DNA is TGCGCCAGCAGACGGGGGGACGGCTACACCTTC.